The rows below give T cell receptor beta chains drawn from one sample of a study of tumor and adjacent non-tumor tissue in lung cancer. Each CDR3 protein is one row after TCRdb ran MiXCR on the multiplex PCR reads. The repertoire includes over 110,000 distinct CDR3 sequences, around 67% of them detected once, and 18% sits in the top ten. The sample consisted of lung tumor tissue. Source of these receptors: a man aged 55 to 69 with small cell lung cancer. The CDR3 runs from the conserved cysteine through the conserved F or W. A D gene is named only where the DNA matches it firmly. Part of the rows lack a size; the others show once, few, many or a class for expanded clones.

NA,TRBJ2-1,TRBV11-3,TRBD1,CASSLQQNRGYLFF,TGTGCCAGCAGTTTACAACAAAACAGGGGGTATCTGTTCTTC
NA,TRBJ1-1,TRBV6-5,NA,CASLRTRGTEALF,TGTGCCAGCTTAAGGACCCGGGGTACTGAAGCTTTATTT
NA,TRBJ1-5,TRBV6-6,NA,CASSYGGGRNNQPQHF,TGTGCCAGCAGTTACGGGGGGGGCCGGAACAATCAGCCCCAGCATTTT
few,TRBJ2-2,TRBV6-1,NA,CASEVPVRLSGQNTGELFF,TGTGCCAGCGAGGTCCCGGTGAGGCTATCGGGACAGAACACCGGGGAGCTGTTTTTT
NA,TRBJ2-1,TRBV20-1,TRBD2,CSASPDGLAGGAFYNEQFF,TGCAGTGCTTCTCCGGACGGTCTAGCGGGAGGGGCCTTCTACAATGAGCAGTTCTTC
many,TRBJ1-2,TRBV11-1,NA,CASSPGAYSGNDYGYTF,TGTGCCAGCAGCCCCGGAGCTTACTCAGGGAACGACTATGGCTACACCTTC
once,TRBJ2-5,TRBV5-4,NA,CASSSDYSIQETQYF,TGTGCCAGCAGCTCGGACTATTCAATACAAGAGACCCAGTACTTC
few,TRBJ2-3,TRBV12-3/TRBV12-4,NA,CASTVRRKDTQYF,TGTGCCAGTACGGTCCGGAGGAAGGATACGCAGTACTTT
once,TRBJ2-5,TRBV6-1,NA,CAGIQGIETQYF,TGTGCCGGCATCCAGGGGATAGAGACCCAGTATTTC
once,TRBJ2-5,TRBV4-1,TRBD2,CASSHEFSPSGSFETQYF,TGCGCCAGCAGCCATGAATTCTCCCCCAGCGGGAGTTTTGAGACCCAGTACTTC
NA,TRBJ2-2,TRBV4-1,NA,CARSQQLNSYTGELFF,TGCGCCAGGAGCCAACAACTAAACAGTTACACCGGGGAGCTGTTTTTT
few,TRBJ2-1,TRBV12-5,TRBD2,CASGLSRTSGHSYNEQFF,TGTGCTAGTGGTTTGAGCCGGACTAGCGGGCACTCCTACAATGAGCAGTTCTTC
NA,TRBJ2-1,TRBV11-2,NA,CASQKRQSDNEQFF,TGTGCCAGCCAGAAGCGACAGAGTGACAATGAGCAGTTCTTC
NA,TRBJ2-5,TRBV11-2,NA,CASSLSQKTQYF,TGTGCCAGCAGCTTGAGCCAAAAGACACAGTACTTC
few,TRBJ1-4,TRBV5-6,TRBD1,CASSSPGQGEEKLFF,TGTGCCAGCAGCTCGCCGGGACAGGGAGAAGAAAAACTGTTTTTT
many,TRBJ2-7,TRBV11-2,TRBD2,CASTSTSGSDEQYF,TGTGCCAGCACCTCGACTAGCGGGTCCGACGAGCAGTACTTC
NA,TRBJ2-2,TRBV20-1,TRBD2,CSARPHSNSGELFF,TGCAGTGCTAGACCACATTCGAACAGCGGGGAGCTGTTTTTC
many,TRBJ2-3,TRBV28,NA,CASRFYYTDTQYF,TGTGCCAGCCGATTTTACTACACAGATACGCAGTATTTT
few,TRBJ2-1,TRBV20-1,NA,CNARGQGGIGYNEQFF,TGCAATGCTAGGGGCCAGGGAGGCATAGGGTACAATGAGCAGTTCTTC
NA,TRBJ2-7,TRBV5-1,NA,CTSSLAGTGTYEQYF,TGCACCAGCAGCTTGGCCGGTACAGGTACCTACGAGCAGTACTTC
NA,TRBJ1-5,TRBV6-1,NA,CASSGTLNQPHHF,TGCGCCAGCAGTGGGACTCTTAATCAGCCCCATCATTTT
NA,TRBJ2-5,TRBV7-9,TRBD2,CASSLYPAGGPKQETQHF,TGTGCCAGCAGCTTATATCCAGCGGGAGGGCCCAAGCAAGAGACCCAGCACTTC
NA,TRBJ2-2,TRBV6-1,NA,CTSSDRRWTGRKNTGELFF,TGTACCAGCAGTGATAGACGGTGGACGGGTCGTAAGAACACCGGGGAGCTGTTTTTT
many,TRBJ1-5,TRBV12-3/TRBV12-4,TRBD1,CASSAGGGNQPQHF,TGTGCCAGCAGTGCAGGGGGTGGCAATCAGCCCCAGCATTTT